The rows below give T cell receptor beta chains drawn from one sample of a study of blood T cell repertoires in COVID-19. Generated by immunoSEQ multiplex PCR, the TCRdb table keeps only in-frame clones and is missing some. This table has about 350,000 clones, 87% appearing once. The specimen was PBMCs or T cells enriched from blood (not recorded which). The receptors were sampled from a woman aged 30 to 39 who had recovered from COVID-19. CDR3s include the opening cysteine and the closing phenylalanine or tryptophan. D genes are given only for firm matches. Clone size is given for some rows only: seen once, a few or many times, or a class if the clone is expanded.

TGTGCCAGCAGAGCTGGTTCGGGGGGCGCCGGGGAGCTGTTTTTT,CASRAGSGGAGELFF,-,few,TRBV5-5,TRBJ2-2
TGCGCCAGCAGTGGGGGGGGGCGCAAAGCTGAAGCTTTCTTT,CASSGGGRKAEAFF,-,-,TRBV10-2,TRBJ1-1
TGTGCCACCAGTGCCGGGGACAGATTCTCCTACGAGCAGTACTTC,CATSAGDRFSYEQYF,TRBD1,few,TRBV24-1,TRBJ2-7
TGTGCCAGCAGCCATAAGGGACAGGGGAATCAGCCCCAGCATTTT,CASSHKGQGNQPQHF,TRBD1,-,TRBV7-2,TRBJ1-5
TGTGCCAGCAGCGGGGGGGCACGAGAGACCCAGTACTTC,CASSGGARETQYF,-,few,TRBV11-3,TRBJ2-5
TGTGCCAGCAGCCAACCGGAGGGACGTAGCGGCTACACCTTC,CASSQPEGRSGYTF,-,-,TRBV3-1/TRBV3-2,TRBJ1-2
TGTGCCAGCAGCTCGGGACAGCAAACCTTGGGGGAAAAACTGTTTTTT,CASSSGQQTLGEKLFF,TRBD1,-,TRBV7-6,TRBJ1-4
TGTGCCACCAGCAGAGATCTGGCGGGGGCCGGGAATGAGCAGTTCTTC,CATSRDLAGAGNEQFF,-,-,TRBV15,TRBJ2-1
TGTGCCAGCAGCCCAGGGTGGGGCGTGGATCAGCCCCAGCATTTT,CASSPGWGVDQPQHF,-,-,TRBV3-1/TRBV3-2,TRBJ1-5
TGCGCCAGCAGCTTGAAACCCCCGGGACAGGGGAATGAAGCCCAGCATTTT,CASSLKPPGQGNEAQHF,TRBD1,-,TRBV5-1,TRBJ1-5
TGTGCCAGCTCACCAGGGGGGACAGGGACTCATGGCTACACCTTC,CASSPGGTGTHGYTF,TRBD1,-,TRBV18,TRBJ1-2
TGTGCCAGCAGTTACTCGATAGGACAGGGCGGCGGGGAGCTGTTTTTT,CASSYSIGQGGGELFF,TRBD1,-,TRBV6-6,TRBJ2-2
TGTGCCAGCAGTTACACTAGCGGTGCTGGGACCCAGTACTTC,CASSYTSGAGTQYF,TRBD2,-,TRBV6-5,TRBJ2-5
TGTGCCAGCAGGGGTAAAGGACAGGGGAAGTTCTCTGGAAACACCATATATTTT,CASRGKGQGKFSGNTIYF,TRBD1,-,TRBV7-2,TRBJ1-3
TGCGCCAGCAGCCGGATCCTCACAGGGGTGGGCAACACCGGGGAGCTGTTTTTT,CASSRILTGVGNTGELFF,TRBD1,once,TRBV4-1,TRBJ2-2
TGTGCCAGCAGCCTCTCGGAGGGGGAGACCCAGTACTTC,CASSLSEGETQYF,-,once,TRBV7-7,TRBJ2-5
TGCGCCAGCAGCCAAGCTCTGGCAGGGGGATCCTACGAGCAGTACTTC,CASSQALAGGSYEQYF,TRBD1,-,TRBV4-3,TRBJ2-7
TGTGCCATCAGAACGGGACAGATGAACACTGAAGCTTTCTTT,CAIRTGQMNTEAFF,TRBD1,-,TRBV10-3,TRBJ1-1
TGTGCCAGCAGCGCGGGACAGCTGCTGAAGCCCCAGCATTTT,CASSAGQLLKPQHF,TRBD1,-,TRBV7-8,TRBJ1-5
TGTGCCAGTAGTATTGCAGGGACTCACCGTCAGCCCCAGCATTTT,CASSIAGTHRQPQHF,-,-,TRBV19,TRBJ1-5
TGTGCCAGCAGTTTGGACAGGGAAACTGAAGCTTTCTTT,CASSLDRETEAFF,TRBD1,once,TRBV27,TRBJ1-1
TGTGCCAGTAGTGCGGGACGGGACTATGGCTACACCTTC,CASSAGRDYGYTF,-,-,TRBV19,TRBJ1-2
TGTGCCAAGCCTGGGGCAGATGTATACAATGAGCAGTTCTTC,CAKPGADVYNEQFF,-,-,TRBV6-9,TRBJ2-1
TGTGCCAGCAGTACGGTGAACTATGGCTACACCTTC,CASSTVNYGYTF,-,-,TRBV6-6,TRBJ1-2
TGTGCCAGTCGAGTAGACTCCTACAATGAGCAGTTCTTC,CASRVDSYNEQFF,-,-,TRBV19,TRBJ2-1
TGTGCCAGCAGTATGGGGACAGGGGGCGGCTACACCTTC,CASSMGTGGGYTF,TRBD1,once,TRBV6-5,TRBJ1-2
TGCGCCAGCAGCCATCGACAGGGTGACAATTCACCCCTCCACTTT,CASSHRQGDNSPLHF,TRBD1,few,TRBV4-1,TRBJ1-6
TGTGCCAGCTCACCCGAGTCAGGGCAAGGCTACACCTTC,CASSPESGQGYTF,-,-,TRBV18,TRBJ1-2
TGCGCCAGCAGCTTGGCTAGCGGGTTGGTCTATGGCTACACCTTC,CASSLASGLVYGYTF,-,few,TRBV5-1,TRBJ1-2
TGTGCCAGCAGTAGGGGACTCACGGGAGATACGCAGTATTTT,CASSRGLTGDTQYF,-,-,TRBV6-2/TRBV6-3,TRBJ2-3
TGTGCCAGCAGCTTAAAATTCCGGACTGGGACAGGGAAAGAGACCCAGTACTTC,CASSLKFRTGTGKETQYF,TRBD1,-,TRBV7-2,TRBJ2-5
TGCGCCAGCAGCTTGACCGGGACTAGCGGGGTGAGCACAGATACGCAGTATTTT,CASSLTGTSGVSTDTQYF,TRBD2,-,TRBV5-1,TRBJ2-3
TGTGCCAGCAGCCCTAGCGGGGGGGCCCAATTTACGCAGTATTTT,CASSPSGGAQFTQYF,TRBD2,-,TRBV7-6,TRBJ2-3
TGTGCCAGCAGTTCCGGGACAGGGAAGGTGGCCAAAAACATTCAGTACTTC,CASSSGTGKVAKNIQYF,TRBD1,-,TRBV27,TRBJ2-4
TGTGCCAGCAGCTTGGGGACAGGGGGAAATCAGCCCCAGCATTTT,CASSLGTGGNQPQHF,TRBD1,-,TRBV5-4,TRBJ1-5
TGTGCCAGCTCACCACTCCCTAGCGGGGGCCTTAACACCGGGGAGCTGTTTTTT,CASSPLPSGGLNTGELFF,TRBD2,-,TRBV18,TRBJ2-2
TGTGCCAGCAGTGAAGGGACAGGGGGCTCCTACGAGCAGTACTTC,CASSEGTGGSYEQYF,TRBD1,many,TRBV6-1,TRBJ2-7
TGTGCCAGCAGCTTAGGGCGCGGGCAAGAGACCCAGTACTTC,CASSLGRGQETQYF,-,-,TRBV7-6,TRBJ2-5
TGTGCCAGCAGGACGGGGGGCCGCACAGATACGCAGTATTTT,CASRTGGRTDTQYF,-,-,TRBV28,TRBJ2-3
TGTGCCAGCAGACCTTTCGGGGGCACTGAAGCTTTCTTT,CASRPFGGTEAFF,-,-,TRBV3-1/TRBV3-2,TRBJ1-1
TGTGCCAGCAGTCCGTCTCGCAGGGAACTGTTTTTT,CASSPSRRELFF,-,-,TRBV28,TRBJ1-4
TGTGCCAGCCAAAACAGCGGGGGTAGGCCCCAGCATTTT,CASQNSGGRPQHF,-,-,TRBV6-5,TRBJ1-5
TGTGCCAGCAGTTTATCTTACGAGGGACAGATTCCCTACGAGCAGTACTTC,CASSLSYEGQIPYEQYF,TRBD1,-,TRBV27,TRBJ2-7
TGTGCCAGCAGCCAAGGACAGGGAGCCGTGGGAAACACCATATATTTT,CASSQGQGAVGNTIYF,TRBD1,-,TRBV5-4,TRBJ1-3
TGCAGCGTGATGACAGGGCAAGGCTACACCTTC,CSVMTGQGYTF,TRBD1,-,TRBV29-1,TRBJ1-2
TGTGCCAGCAGCCAGCTAACTAGCGGGGGGTTTCATGAGCAGTTCTTC,CASSQLTSGGFHEQFF,TRBD2,few,TRBV14,TRBJ2-1